Listed here are 5 T cell receptor beta chains from one sample, sequenced in a study of blood T cells in healthy people across ages. Sample-barcoded 5' priming and a J-beta primer mix drove a second PCR of roughly 6 to 12 cycles. TCRdb re-derived calls from the 5' RACE reads in MiXCR, one entry per CDR3 protein. The table lists 660,000 or so distinct CDR3 sequences, about 54% of them singletons. The sample taken for sequencing was blood. The receptors were sampled from a man between 60 and 70 years old in good health.

This chain uses TRBV3-1 with TRBJ2-7; 9 bases align to TRBD1. TRBJ2-5 explains the end of the DNA better; the J call may be wrong. The CDR3 extends over 14 amino acids. From germline, CDR1 is LGHDT and CDR2 YNNKEL (reference sequence). The CDR3 here is CASSHPTGGETQYF. DNA of the CDR3: TGTGCCAGCAGCCACCCGACAGGGGGAGAGACCCAGTACTTC.

This clonotype showed up just a few times. This sequence joins TRBV12-3 or TRBV12-4 and TRBJ2-7; D remains unclear. Gene TRBJ2-5 matches the end of the DNA better, so the J call may be wrong. This CDR3 is built from 13 residues. Here the CDR3 reads CASSTNYGETQYF. The CDR3, as DNA: TGTGCCAGCAGCACGAACTACGGAGAGACCCAGTACTTC.

This clonotype was seen a handful of times. The V gene is TRBV12-3 or TRBV12-4, the J gene TRBJ2-1, with 13 bases that match TRBD2. The CDR3 loop spans 16 amino acids. V gave up 1 base and J gave up 6 bases; unmatched junction bases: 3. The CDR3 DNA is TGTGCCAGCAGTTTAGTGAGGACTAGCGGGGGCAATGAGCAGTTCTTC. Amino acid sequence: CASSLVRTSGGNEQFF.

This clonotype came up many times. This chain links TRBV9 with TRBJ1-2; D unclear. Per the germline V gene, CDR1 is SGDLS and CDR2 is YYNGEE. CDR3 size: 13 residues. Trimming cost V 2 bases and J 2 bases, with 7 bases left between them. CDR3 sequence reads: CASSVTENYGYTF. CDR3 in DNA: TGTGCCAGCAGCGTTACAGAGAACTATGGCTACACCTTC.

The genes are TRBV11-2 and TRBJ2-1; 7 nucleotides align to TRBD1. The CDR3 totals 16 residues. The germline V gene encodes CDR1 SGHAT and CDR2 FQNNGV. V gave up 1 base and J gave up 1 base; unmatched junction bases: 4. CDR3 in amino acids: CASSLVQTGSYNEQFF. In DNA, the CDR3 is TGTGCCAGCAGCTTAGTCCAGACAGGGTCCTACAATGAGCAGTTCTTC.